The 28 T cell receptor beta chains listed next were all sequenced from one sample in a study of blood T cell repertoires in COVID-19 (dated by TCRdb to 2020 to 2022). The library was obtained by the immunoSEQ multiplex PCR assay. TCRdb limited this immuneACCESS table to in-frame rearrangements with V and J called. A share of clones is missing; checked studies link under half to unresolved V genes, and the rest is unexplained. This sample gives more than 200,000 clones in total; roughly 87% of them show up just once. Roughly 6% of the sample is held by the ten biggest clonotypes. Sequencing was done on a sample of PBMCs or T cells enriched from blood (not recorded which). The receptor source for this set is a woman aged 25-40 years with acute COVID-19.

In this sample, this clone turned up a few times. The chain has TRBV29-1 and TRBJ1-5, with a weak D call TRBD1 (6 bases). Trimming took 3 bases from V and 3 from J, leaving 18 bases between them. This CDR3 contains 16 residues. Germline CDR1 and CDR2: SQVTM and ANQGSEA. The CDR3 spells CSVDGVQGEDNQPQHF. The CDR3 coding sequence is TGCAGCGTTGACGGGGTACAGGGTGAAGACAATCAGCCCCAGCATTTT.

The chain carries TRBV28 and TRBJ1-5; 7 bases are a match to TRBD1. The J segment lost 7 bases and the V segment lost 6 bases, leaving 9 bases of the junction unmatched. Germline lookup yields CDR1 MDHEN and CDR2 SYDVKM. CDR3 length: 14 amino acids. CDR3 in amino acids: CASRDDRVGQPQHF. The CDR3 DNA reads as TGTGCCAGCAGGGACGACAGGGTGGGACAGCCCCAGCATTTT.

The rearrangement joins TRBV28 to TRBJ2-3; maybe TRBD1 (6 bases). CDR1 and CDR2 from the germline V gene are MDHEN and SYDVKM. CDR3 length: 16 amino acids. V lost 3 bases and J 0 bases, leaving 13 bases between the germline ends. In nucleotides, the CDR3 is TGTGCCAGCAGTTTTATCTTAGGGGGAAGCACAGATACGCAGTATTTT. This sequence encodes CASSFILGGSTDTQYF.

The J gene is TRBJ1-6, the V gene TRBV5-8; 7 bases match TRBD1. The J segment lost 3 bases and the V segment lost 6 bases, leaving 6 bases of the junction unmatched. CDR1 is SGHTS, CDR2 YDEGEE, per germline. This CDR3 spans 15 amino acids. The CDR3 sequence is CASTSTGSYNSPLHF. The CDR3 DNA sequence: TGTGCCAGCACCTCGACAGGGAGCTATAATTCACCCCTCCACTTT.

The CDR3 nucleotides read TGTGCCATCAGCCAGGGCCCAACGAACACTGAAGCTTTCTTT. As protein: CAISQGPTNTEAFF. The chain employs TRBV10-3 and TRBJ1-1; TRBD1 might be the D (5 bases). V shed 6 bases and J shed 1 base, with 12 bases lying between them. The V gene's germline CDR1 is ENHRY and CDR2 SYGVKD. The CDR3 is 14 amino acids.

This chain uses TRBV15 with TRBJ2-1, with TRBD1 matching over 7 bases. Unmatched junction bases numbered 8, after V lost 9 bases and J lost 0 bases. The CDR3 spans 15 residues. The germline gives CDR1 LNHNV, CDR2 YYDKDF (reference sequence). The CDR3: CATRQGSFSYNEQFF. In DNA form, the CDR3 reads TGTGCCACAAGACAGGGCTCCTTCTCCTACAATGAGCAGTTCTTC.

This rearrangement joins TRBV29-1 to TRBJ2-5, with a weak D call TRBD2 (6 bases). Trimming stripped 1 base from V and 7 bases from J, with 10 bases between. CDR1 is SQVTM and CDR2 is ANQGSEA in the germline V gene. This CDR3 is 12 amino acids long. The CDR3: CSVEVARGTQYF. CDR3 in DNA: TGCAGCGTTGAAGTGGCGCGGGGGACCCAGTACTTC.

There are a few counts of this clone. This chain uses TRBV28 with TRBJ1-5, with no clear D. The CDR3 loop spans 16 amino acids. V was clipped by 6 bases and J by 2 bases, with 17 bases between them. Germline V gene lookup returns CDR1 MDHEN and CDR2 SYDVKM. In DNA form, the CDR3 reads TGTGCCAGCAGCCCTCTCGAGGGCGGTGGCAATCAGCCCCAGCATTTT. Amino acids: CASSPLEGGGNQPQHF.

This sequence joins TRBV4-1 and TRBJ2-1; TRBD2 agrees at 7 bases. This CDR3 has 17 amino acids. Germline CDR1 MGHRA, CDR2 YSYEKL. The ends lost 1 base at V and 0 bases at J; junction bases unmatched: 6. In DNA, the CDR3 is TGCGCCAGCAGCCAAGGGCTTTCTAGCGGCTCCTACAATGAGCAGTTCTTC. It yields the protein CASSQGLSSGSYNEQFF.

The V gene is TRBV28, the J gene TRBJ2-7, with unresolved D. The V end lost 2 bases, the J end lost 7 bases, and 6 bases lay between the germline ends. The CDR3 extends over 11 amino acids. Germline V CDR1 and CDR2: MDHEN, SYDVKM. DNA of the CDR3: TGTGCCAGCAGTTTAGTAGAGGAGCAGTACTTC. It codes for CASSLVEEQYF. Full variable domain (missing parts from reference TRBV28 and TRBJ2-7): DVKVTQSSRYLVKRTGEKVFLECVQDMDHENMFWYRQDPGLGLRLIYFSYDVKMKEKGDIPEGYSVSREKKERFSLILESASTNQTSMYLCASSLVEEQYFGPGTRLTVT.

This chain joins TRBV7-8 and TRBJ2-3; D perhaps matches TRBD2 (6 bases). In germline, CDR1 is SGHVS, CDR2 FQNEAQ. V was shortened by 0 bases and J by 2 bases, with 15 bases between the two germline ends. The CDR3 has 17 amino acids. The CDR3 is CASSLALGGAFTDTQYF. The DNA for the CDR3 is TGTGCCAGCAGCTTAGCGCTTGGCGGGGCGTTCACAGATACGCAGTATTTT.

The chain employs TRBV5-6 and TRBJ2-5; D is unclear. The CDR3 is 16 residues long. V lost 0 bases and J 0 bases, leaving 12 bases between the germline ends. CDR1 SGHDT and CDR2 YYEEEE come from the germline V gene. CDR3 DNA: TGTGCCAGCAGCTTGGGGCGGCAGCCGTACCAAGAGACCCAGTACTTC. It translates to CASSLGRQPYQETQYF. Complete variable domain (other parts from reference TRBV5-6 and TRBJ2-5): DAGVTQSPTHLIKTRGQQVTLRCSPKSGHDTVSWYQQALGQGPQFIFQYYEEEERQRGNFPDRFSGHQFPNYSSELNVNALLLGDSALYLCASSLGRQPYQETQYFGPGTRLLVL.

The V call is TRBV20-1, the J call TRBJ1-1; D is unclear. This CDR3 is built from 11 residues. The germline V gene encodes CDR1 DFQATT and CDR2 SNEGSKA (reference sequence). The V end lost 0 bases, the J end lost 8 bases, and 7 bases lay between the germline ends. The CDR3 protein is CSAREELEAFF. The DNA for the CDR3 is TGCAGTGCTAGAGAAGAGCTAGAAGCTTTCTTT.

In DNA, the CDR3 is TGTGCCAGCAGCTTTGGTACGGCGGGAGGCCCCCTCTACGAGCAGTACTTC. Its translation: CASSFGTAGGPLYEQYF. The gene calls are TRBV7-6 and TRBJ2-7, with TRBD2 matching 8 bases. The CDR3 sequence is 17 residues long. With 3 bases clipped from V and 3 bases from J, the junction kept 13 bases outside the gene matches. Germline V CDR1 and CDR2: SGHVS, FNYEAQ.

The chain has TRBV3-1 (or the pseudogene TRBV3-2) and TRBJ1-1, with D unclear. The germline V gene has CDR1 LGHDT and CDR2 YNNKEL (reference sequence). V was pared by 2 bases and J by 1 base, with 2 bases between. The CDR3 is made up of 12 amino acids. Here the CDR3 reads CASSQQNTEAFF. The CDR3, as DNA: TGTGCCAGCAGCCAACAGAACACTGAAGCTTTCTTT.

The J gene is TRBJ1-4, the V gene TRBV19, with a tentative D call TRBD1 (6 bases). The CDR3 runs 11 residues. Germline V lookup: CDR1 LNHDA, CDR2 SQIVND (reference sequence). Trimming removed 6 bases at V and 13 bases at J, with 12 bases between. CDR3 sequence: CASSGTWRLFF. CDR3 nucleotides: TGTGCCAGTAGCGGGACATGGAGACTGTTTTTT.

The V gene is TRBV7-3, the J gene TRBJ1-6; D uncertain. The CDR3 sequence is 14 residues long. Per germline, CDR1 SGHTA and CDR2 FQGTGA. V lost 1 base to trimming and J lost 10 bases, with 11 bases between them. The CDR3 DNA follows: TGTGCCAGCAGCTTAAACTATGAGGGCTCACCCCTCCACTTT. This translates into CASSLNYEGSPLHF.

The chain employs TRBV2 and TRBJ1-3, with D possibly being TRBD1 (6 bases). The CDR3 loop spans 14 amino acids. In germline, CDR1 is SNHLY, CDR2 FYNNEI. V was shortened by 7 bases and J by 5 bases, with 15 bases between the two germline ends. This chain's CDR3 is CASTGGQPRNTIYF. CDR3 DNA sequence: TGTGCCAGCACCGGCGGACAGCCAAGAAACACCATATATTTT.

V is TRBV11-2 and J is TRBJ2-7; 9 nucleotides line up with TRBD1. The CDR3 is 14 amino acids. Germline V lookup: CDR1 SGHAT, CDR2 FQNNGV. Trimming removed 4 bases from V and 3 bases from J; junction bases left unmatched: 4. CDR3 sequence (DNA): TGTGCCAGCAGCTCGACAGGGGGGAGCTACGAGCAGTACTTC. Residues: CASSSTGGSYEQYF.

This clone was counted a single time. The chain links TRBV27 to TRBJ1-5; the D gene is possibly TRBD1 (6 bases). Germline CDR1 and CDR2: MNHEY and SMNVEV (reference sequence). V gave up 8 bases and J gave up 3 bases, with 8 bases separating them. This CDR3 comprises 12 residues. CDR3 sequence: CASRTVNQPQHF. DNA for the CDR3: TGTGCCAGCCGGACAGTCAATCAGCCCCAGCATTTT.

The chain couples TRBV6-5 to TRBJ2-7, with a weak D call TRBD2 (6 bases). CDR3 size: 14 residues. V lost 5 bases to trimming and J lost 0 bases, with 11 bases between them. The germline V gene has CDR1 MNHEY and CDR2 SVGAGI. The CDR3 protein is CASSLLAASYEQYF. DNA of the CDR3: TGTGCCAGCAGTCTATTAGCGGCCTCCTACGAGCAGTACTTC.

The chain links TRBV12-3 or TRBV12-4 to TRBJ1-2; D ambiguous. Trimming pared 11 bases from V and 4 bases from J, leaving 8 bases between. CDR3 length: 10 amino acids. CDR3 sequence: CASSVYGYTF. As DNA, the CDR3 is TGTGCCTCCTCGGTCTATGGCTACACCTTC.

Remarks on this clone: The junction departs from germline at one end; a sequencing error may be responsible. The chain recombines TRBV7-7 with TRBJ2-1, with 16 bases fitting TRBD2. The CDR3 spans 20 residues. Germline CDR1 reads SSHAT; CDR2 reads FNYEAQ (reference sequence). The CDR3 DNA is TGTGCTAGCAGGGGATATTTCCAGGGACTAGCGGGAGGGGTGTACAATGAGCAGTTCTTC. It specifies CASRGYFQGLAGGVYNEQFF.

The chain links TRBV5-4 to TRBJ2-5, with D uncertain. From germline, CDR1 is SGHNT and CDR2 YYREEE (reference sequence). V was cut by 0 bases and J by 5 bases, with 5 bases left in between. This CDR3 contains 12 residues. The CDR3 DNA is TGTGCCAGCAGCTTGGATGGCGAGACCCAGTACTTC. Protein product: CASSLDGETQYF.

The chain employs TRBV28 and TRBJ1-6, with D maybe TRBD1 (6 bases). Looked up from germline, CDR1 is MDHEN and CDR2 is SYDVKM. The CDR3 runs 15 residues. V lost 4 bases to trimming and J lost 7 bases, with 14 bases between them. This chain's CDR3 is CASSSGESKNSPLHF. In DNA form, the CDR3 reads TGTGCCAGCAGTTCAGGGGAAAGTAAGAATTCACCCCTCCACTTT.

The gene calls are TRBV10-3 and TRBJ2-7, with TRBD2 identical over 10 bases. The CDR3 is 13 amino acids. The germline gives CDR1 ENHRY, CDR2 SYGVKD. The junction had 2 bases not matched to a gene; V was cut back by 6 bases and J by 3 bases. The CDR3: CAIRTSGIYEQYF. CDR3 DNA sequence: TGTGCCATCAGAACTAGCGGGATCTACGAGCAGTACTTC.

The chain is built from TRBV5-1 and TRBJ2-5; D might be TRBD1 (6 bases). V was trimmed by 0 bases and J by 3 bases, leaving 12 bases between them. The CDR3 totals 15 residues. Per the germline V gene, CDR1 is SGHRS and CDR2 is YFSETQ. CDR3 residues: CASSLAPGVEETQYF. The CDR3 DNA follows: TGCGCCAGCAGCTTGGCCCCAGGGGTCGAAGAGACCCAGTACTTC.

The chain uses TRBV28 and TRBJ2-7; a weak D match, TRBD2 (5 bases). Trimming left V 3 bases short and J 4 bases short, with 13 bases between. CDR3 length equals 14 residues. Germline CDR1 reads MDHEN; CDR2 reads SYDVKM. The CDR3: CASSLDIGGYEQYF. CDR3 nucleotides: TGTGCCAGCAGTTTGGATATTGGCGGGTACGAGCAGTACTTC.